The clone carrying this TCR beta chain was seen a handful of times. Its antigen remains unidentified. Some clones are missing from TCRdb's copy, which holds only in-frame ones; the method was immunoSEQ multiplex PCR. The sample carries around 300,000 clones, around four fifths recorded once. The data are from a study of cytotoxic CD8 clonotypes in ibrutinib-treated CLL. Overall study results and limits: In sustained-remission versus progressing patients, sampling times differed. An increase in clonality occurred at ibrutinib response, followed by a return toward baseline at progression.

Per the germline V gene, CDR1 is SGHNT and CDR2 is YYREEE (reference sequence). J was trimmed by 4 bases and V by 0 bases; bases with no gene match: 17. CDR3 size: 19 residues. The chain links TRBV5-4 to TRBJ2-5; 8 nucleotides line up with TRBD2. This receptor was obtained from a human donor with chronic lymphocytic leukemia. Sequenced material: PBMCs, taken before ibrutinib treatment. Here the CDR3 DNA reads TGTGCCAGCAGCTTGGCGTCTAGCGGGCCAGGGAGGGATGGAGAGACCCAGTACTTC. It encodes CASSLASSGPGRDGETQYF.